This passage covers 28 T cell receptor beta chains from one sample sequenced in a study of Ad26.COV2.S vaccination and SARS-CoV-2 variants. Clones were read by immunoSEQ multiplex PCR, and TCRdb kept only the in-frame ones, dropping some. The data contain fewer than 400,000 clones, roughly nine tenths of them seen just once; the ten biggest clones take up about 3.6%. Treatment indicated: some 20 received Ad26.COV2.S at low or high dose, single or two shots; several received placebo; per-sample allocation not given. On day 63 after the first injection, vaccine and placebo recipients gave samples. The source was peripheral blood, collected in a trial of Ad26.COV2.S vaccine versus placebo. Receptors were obtained from a person between 18 and 60 years old who received the Ad26.COV2.S COVID-19 vaccine or a placebo.

This chain connects TRBV6-2 or TRBV6-3 to TRBJ2-2, with 11 bases matching TRBD2. V shed 6 bases and J 0 bases; nucleotides not matched to a gene: 9. Germline V gives CDR1 MNHEY, CDR2 SVGEGT. This CDR3 is 18 amino acids long. The CDR3, as DNA: TGTGCCAGCAGCTCAACCCTAGCGGGGGGCCCGAACACCGGGGAGCTGTTTTTT. It codes for CASSSTLAGGPNTGELFF.

This chain connects TRBV2 to TRBJ2-3; D might be TRBD1 (7 bases). CDR3 length equals 13 residues. Trimming took off 7 bases at V and 3 bases at J, with 11 bases between the two ends. CDR1 SNHLY and CDR2 FYNNEI come from the germline V gene. CDR3 in DNA: TGTGCCAGCAACGCAGGGGGGACAGATACGCAGTATTTT. Residues: CASNAGGTDTQYF.

This chain uses TRBV21-1 with TRBJ1-1; no check of the table's D call, TRBD1, against the DNA was made. TRBV21-1 is an annotated pseudogene. The CDR3 length is 17 residues. The DNA for the CDR3 is TGTGCCAGCAGCAAAGTGAAGGGGGCGATGGGACTCACTGAAGCTTTCTTT. This codes for CASSKVKGAMGLTEAFF.

The chain combines TRBV5-4 with TRBJ1-2, with a possible D match to TRBD1 (6 bases). Between the trimmed V and J ends, which lost 2 bases and 8 bases, there was a span of 13 bases. Looked up from germline, CDR1 is SGHNT and CDR2 is YYREEE (reference sequence). The CDR3 is made up of 13 amino acids. The CDR3 region is CASSFGGLGGYTF. The CDR3 DNA reads as TGTGCCAGCAGCTTCGGGGGCTTAGGCGGCTACACCTTC.

The chain employs TRBV6-6 and TRBJ1-6, with D tentatively TRBD1 (5 bases). CDR1 is MNHNY and CDR2 is SVGAGI in the germline V gene (reference sequence). The V and J ends lost 5 bases and 10 bases respectively, with 18 bases between them. The CDR3 length is 15 residues. CDR3 amino acids: CASSPGWGVFSPLHF. The CDR3 DNA sequence: TGTGCCAGCAGTCCCGGTTGGGGGGTCTTCTCACCCCTCCACTTT.

This clone was seen once. V is TRBV4-2 and J is TRBJ1-1, with D unclear. CDR1 and CDR2 from the germline V gene are LGHNA and YNFKEQ. The germline V and J ends were trimmed by 1 base and 4 bases, with 10 bases remaining between them. The CDR3 runs to 14 residues. Here the CDR3 DNA reads TGTGCCAGCAGCCAAGCGGGGAGGACCACTGAAGCTTTCTTT. This encodes CASSQAGRTTEAFF.

This chain joins TRBV7-8 and TRBJ1-2; TRBD1 agrees at 8 bases. The V gene's germline CDR1 is SGHVS and CDR2 FQNEAQ. J gave up 2 bases and V 1 base, and 12 bases lay outside the gene matches. CDR3 length equals 18 residues. The CDR3 DNA sequence: TGTGCCAGCAGCTTAGGTAGGGGACAGGAGAGAGGGAACTATGGCTACACCTTC. The encoded protein is CASSLGRGQERGNYGYTF.

V and J are TRBV5-1 and TRBJ2-7; D tentatively fits TRBD1 or TRBD2 (5 bases each). The ends were cut back, 3 bases at V and 1 base at J, with 11 bases in the middle. The CDR3 spans 14 residues. The V gene's germline CDR1 is SGHRS and CDR2 YFSETQ. CDR3 bases: TGCGCCAGCAGCTCAGGGACCTATTCCTACGAGCAGTACTTC. It encodes CASSSGTYSYEQYF.

The chain carries TRBV27 and TRBJ2-7; 10 nucleotides align to TRBD1. Trimming cost V 0 bases and J 3 bases; bases outside gene matches: 2. This CDR3 comprises 15 residues. In germline, CDR1 is MNHEY, CDR2 SMNVEV (reference sequence). The CDR3 spells CASSLSGQGNYEQYF. The CDR3 nucleotides are TGTGCCAGCAGTTTATCGGGACAGGGGAACTACGAGCAGTACTTC.

The V call is TRBV6-5, the J call TRBJ1-3; D is unclear. V gave up 9 bases and J gave up 4 bases, with 16 bases separating them. CDR1 is MNHEY and CDR2 is SVGAGI in the germline V gene. The CDR3 sequence is 14 residues long. CDR3 DNA: TGTGCCAGTTCGGCAGGTGCCGCGGGAAACACCATATATTTT. As protein: CASSAGAAGNTIYF.

By share of the sample, this clone is medium-sized. The V gene is TRBV4-3, the J gene TRBJ1-2; TRBD1 matches 7 bases. Trimming cost V 4 bases and J 3 bases; bases outside gene matches: 8. The CDR3 has 15 residues. Looked up from germline, CDR1 is LGHNA and CDR2 is YSLEER. The CDR3 here is CASSRDRETYYGYTF. The CDR3 DNA sequence: TGCGCCAGCAGCCGCGACAGGGAGACCTACTATGGCTACACCTTC.

This rearrangement joins TRBV5-4 to TRBJ2-7, with 7 bases identical to TRBD2. The ends lost 4 bases at V and 7 bases at J; junction bases unmatched: 8. Germline V lookup: CDR1 SGHNT, CDR2 YYREEE (reference sequence). The CDR3 totals 13 residues. CDR3 protein: CASSPGLDQEQYF. Written as DNA, the CDR3 is TGTGCCAGCAGCCCCGGACTAGATCAGGAGCAGTACTTC. The full variable domain, completed using reference TRBV5-4 and TRBJ2-7, is ETGVTQSPTHLIKTRGQQVTLRCSSQSGHNTVSWYQQALGQGPQFIFQYYREEENGRGNFPPRFSGLQFPNYSSELNVNALELDDSALYLCASSPGLDQEQYFGPGTRLTVT.

This chain connects TRBV19 to TRBJ2-3; 10 bases line up with TRBD2. Germline CDR1 reads LNHDA; CDR2 reads SQIVND (reference sequence). This CDR3 has 16 residues. The J segment lost 7 bases and the V segment lost 7 bases, leaving 14 bases of the junction unmatched. CDR3 bases: TGTGCCAGTACTCTCGGTGGAAGCGGGGGGGCGCATACGCAGTATTTT. Protein product: CASTLGGSGGAHTQYF.

The chain recombines TRBV6-5 with TRBJ2-3; no reliable D call. The germline CDR1 and CDR2 sequences are MNHEY and SVGAGI. V dropped 2 bases and J dropped 3 bases, with 9 bases sitting between them. The CDR3 is 14 residues long. The CDR3 here is CASSYRLPTDTQYF. The CDR3 DNA sequence: TGTGCCAGCAGTTACCGGCTCCCAACAGATACGCAGTATTTT.

V usage is TRBV5-4 and J usage is TRBJ2-2; D not resolved. Per germline, CDR1 SGHNT and CDR2 YYREEE (reference sequence). The CDR3 length is 14 residues. V was shortened by 2 bases and J by 4 bases, with 9 bases between the two germline ends. The CDR3 DNA follows: TGTGCCAGCAGCTTAGTCCAAACCACCGGGGAGCTGTTTTTT. It codes for CASSLVQTTGELFF. The full variable domain, with the rest looked up from reference TRBV5-4 and TRBJ2-2, is ETGVTQSPTHLIKTRGQQVTLRCSSQSGHNTVSWYQQALGQGPQFIFQYYREEENGRGNFPPRFSGLQFPNYSSELNVNALELDDSALYLCASSLVQTTGELFFGEGSRLTVL.

The rearrangement links TRBV2 to TRBJ1-2; D gene ambiguous. Germline CDR1 is SNHLY and CDR2 is FYNNEI. V lost 1 base to trimming and J lost 2 bases, with 8 bases between them. CDR3 length: 14 amino acids. CDR3 sequence reads: CASSEVLRNYGYTF. For the CDR3, the DNA is TGTGCCAGCAGTGAAGTCCTGAGGAACTATGGCTACACCTTC.

The J gene is TRBJ1-2, the V gene TRBV7-9; TRBD1 matches 7 bases. After removal of 5 bases from V and 7 bases from J, the junction contained 10 bases not matched to a gene. Germline CDR1 reads SEHNR; CDR2 reads FQNEAQ (reference sequence). The CDR3 totals 14 residues. The CDR3 bases are TGTGCCAGCAGCCCCTCGACAGGGATCTCTGGCTACACCTTC. It specifies CASSPSTGISGYTF.

The chain has TRBV7-9 and TRBJ2-1; the match to TRBD1 covers 8 bases. This CDR3 region has 14 residues. CDR1 and CDR2 (germline): SEHNR, FQNEAQ (reference sequence). After removal of 1 base from V and 11 bases from J, the junction contained 7 bases not matched to a gene. The CDR3 sequence: CASSLDGTGLQQFF. In DNA form, the CDR3 reads TGTGCCAGCAGCTTAGACGGGACAGGCCTACAGCAGTTCTTC. The entire variable domain, with the rest obtained from reference TRBV7-9 and TRBJ2-1, is as follows: DTGVSQNPRHKITKRGQNVTFRCDPISEHNRLYWYRQTLGQGPEFLTYFQNEAQLEKSRLLSDRFSAERPKGSFSTLEIQRTEQGDSAMYLCASSLDGTGLQQFFGPGTRLTVL.

This rearrangement joins TRBV5-5 to TRBJ2-2; D is unclear. V was clipped by 1 base and J by 4 bases, with 5 bases between them. The CDR3 loop spans 13 amino acids. Germline CDR1 and CDR2: SGHKS and YYEKEE (reference sequence). This CDR3 reads CASSLYVTGELFF. The CDR3 DNA follows: TGTGCCAGCAGCTTGTATGTCACCGGGGAGCTGTTTTTT.

The chain links TRBV5-6 to TRBJ1-6; D is ambiguous. This CDR3 contains 13 residues. CDR1 SGHDT and CDR2 YYEEEE come from the germline V gene. V lost 2 bases and J lost 8, with 8 bases in between. The CDR3: CASSLGLDSPLHF. The CDR3 nucleotides are TGTGCCAGCAGCTTAGGTTTGGATTCACCCCTCCACTTT.

This clone showed up just a few times. V is TRBV2 and J is TRBJ1-6, with TRBD1 identical over 8 bases. The V segment lost 2 bases and the J segment 7 bases; nucleotides outside the gene matches: 4. The CDR3 runs to 15 residues. The germline CDR1 and CDR2 sequences are SNHLY and FYNNEI. CDR3 region: CASSELRTGNSPLHF. As DNA, the CDR3 is TGTGCCAGCAGTGAACTTAGGACAGGGAATTCACCCCTCCACTTT.

This clone turned up a few times. This sequence joins TRBV7-9 and TRBJ1-6; D is uncertain. CDR3 length: 18 amino acids. Trimming cost V 0 bases and J 0 bases, with 12 bases left between them. CDR1 SEHNR and CDR2 FQNEAQ come from the germline V gene (reference sequence). CDR3 bases: TGTGCCAGCAGCTTAGCGTCTGGGAAGAGCTCCTATAATTCACCCCTCCACTTT. Its protein product is CASSLASGKSSYNSPLHF.

This chain joins TRBV6-1 and TRBJ2-3, with D perhaps matching TRBD2 (5 bases). The germline CDR1 and CDR2 sequences are MNHNS and SASEGT. The CDR3 contains 15 residues. Trimming took off 0 bases at V and 6 bases at J, with 13 bases between the two ends. CDR3 sequence (DNA): TGTGCCAGCAGTGAAGCGGGCGGGCAGTTGGATACGCAGTATTTT. It yields the protein CASSEAGGQLDTQYF.

About this clone itself: This specimen includes other DNA sequences encoding the same CDR3. CDR3 sequence reads: CASSQDWRNTIYF. The CDR3 DNA is TGTGCCAGCAGCCAAGACTGGAGAAACACCATATATTTT. V is TRBV3-1 (or the pseudogene TRBV3-2) and J is TRBJ1-3; D is ambiguous. V was trimmed by 0 bases and J by 5 bases, leaving 5 bases between them. From germline, CDR1 is LGHDT and CDR2 YNNKEL (reference sequence). This CDR3 region has 13 residues.

The V gene is TRBV19, the J gene TRBJ2-7; D uncertain. The CDR3 loop spans 13 amino acids. Germline V gene data show CDR1 as LNHDA and CDR2 as SQIVND (reference sequence). V lost 1 base and J lost 3, with 7 bases in between. The CDR3 nucleotides read TGTGCCAGTAGTATAGTAGCCGGCTACGAGCAGTACTTC. Translated: CASSIVAGYEQYF. The entire variable domain, with the rest obtained from reference TRBV19 and TRBJ2-7, is as follows: DGGITQSPKYLFRKEGQNVTLSCEQNLNHDAMYWYRQDPGQGLRLIYYSQIVNDFQKGDIAEGYSVSREKKESFPLTVTSAQKNPTAFYLCASSIVAGYEQYFGPGTRLTVT.

The J gene is TRBJ1-3, the V gene TRBV7-2; 8 nucleotides line up with TRBD1. Looked up from germline, CDR1 is SGHTA and CDR2 is FQGNSA. The CDR3 length is 16 residues. Losses at the gene ends were 1 base for V and 2 bases for J; bases not matched to a gene: 4. The CDR3 reads CASSLGPGGTGNTIYF. DNA for the CDR3: TGTGCCAGCAGCTTAGGTCCAGGGGGCACTGGAAACACCATATATTTT. The complete variable domain, with remaining parts taken from reference TRBV7-2 and TRBJ1-3, reads GAGVSQSPSNKVTEKGKDVELRCDPISGHTALYWYRQSLGQGLEFLIYFQGNSAPDKSGLPSDRFSAERTGGSVSTLTIQRTQQEDSAVYLCASSLGPGGTGNTIYFGEGSWLTVV.

The chain couples TRBV3-1 (or the pseudogene TRBV3-2) to TRBJ1-5, with 8 positions matching TRBD1. V was pared by 4 bases and J by 6 bases, with 8 bases of the junction left unmatched. Germline V gene data show CDR1 as LGHDT and CDR2 as YNNKEL (reference sequence). There are 15 residues in the CDR3. In DNA form, the CDR3 reads TGTGCCAGCAGCCCAACCGACAGGGGAGGTCAGCCCCAGCATTTT. It codes for CASSPTDRGGQPQHF.

Only one count was recorded for this clone. At the DNA level, this CDR3 is encoded by other sequences in the same sample as well. The CDR3 coding sequence is TGCGCCAGCAGCTTGGGACAGGGACAAGAGACCCAGTACTTC. Translated, it gives CASSLGQGQETQYF. The V call is TRBV5-1, the J call TRBJ2-5; 7 bases are a match to TRBD1. CDR1 is SGHRS, CDR2 YFSETQ, per germline. The CDR3 covers 14 residues. J was trimmed by 2 bases and V by 0 bases; bases with no gene match: 1.